The 27 T cell receptor beta chains below were found in one sample sequenced in a study of blood T cell repertoires in COVID-19. The method was immunoSEQ multiplex PCR; TCRdb's version includes in-frame clones alone and lacks a portion of them. The data show 45,000 to 70,000 clones, with approximately 90% seen just once and about 6.8% held by the top ten. Sequenced sample: peripheral blood. The origin of the receptors is a woman aged 60 to 75 with COVID-19, enrolled during active disease.

The chain uses TRBV11-2 and TRBJ2-1; D is uncertain. CDR1 and CDR2 from the germline V gene are SGHAT and FQNNGV. Trimming took off 5 bases at V and 5 bases at J, with 16 bases between the two ends. CDR3 length: 15 amino acids. The CDR3 coding sequence is TGTGCCAGCAGCCCAAGTCCATCTCGGGACAATGAGCAGTTCTTC. Amino acids: CASSPSPSRDNEQFF.

This chain links TRBV19 with TRBJ2-7, with TRBD2 matching 13 bases. The CDR3 is 15 residues long. After removal of 5 bases from V and 4 bases from J, the junction contained 5 bases not matched to a gene. The germline gives CDR1 LNHDA, CDR2 SQIVND (reference sequence). This chain's CDR3 is CASSPRTSGSYEQYF. The CDR3, as DNA: TGTGCCAGTAGTCCCCGGACTAGCGGGAGTTACGAGCAGTACTTC.

This clone has just one count. The chain recombines TRBV30 with TRBJ1-1; D ambiguous. The CDR3 runs 13 residues. Germline CDR1 is GTSNPN and CDR2 is SVGIG (reference sequence). V gave up 0 bases and J gave up 3 bases, with 8 bases separating them. CDR3 nucleotides: TGTGCCTGGAGTGTACTTTTGTACACTGAAGCTTTCTTT. It translates to CAWSVLLYTEAFF.

This chain connects TRBV5-1 to TRBJ1-2; D unclear. Trimming shortened V by 0 bases and J by 7 bases, and 13 bases separated the two germline ends. CDR3 length equals 14 residues. Germline V gene lookup returns CDR1 SGHRS and CDR2 YFSETQ. CDR3: CASSLARRSGGYTF. CDR3 nucleotide sequence: TGCGCCAGCAGCTTGGCCCGCAGGTCTGGTGGCTACACCTTC.

This chain links TRBV5-1 with TRBJ2-3; maybe TRBD2 (5 bases). The V end was cut by 2 bases, the J end by 0 bases, with 10 bases between. The length of the CDR3 is 15 residues. Germline CDR1 reads SGHRS; CDR2 reads YFSETQ. The CDR3 DNA reads TGCGCCAGCAGCTTCCGGGAAGGGAGCACAGATACGCAGTATTTT. This sequence encodes CASSFREGSTDTQYF.

The chain uses TRBV7-9 and TRBJ1-1, with 8 bases matching TRBD1. The CDR3 is 12 residues long. With 6 bases clipped from V and 6 bases from J, the junction kept 3 bases outside the gene matches. CDR1 is SEHNR and CDR2 is FQNEAQ in the germline V gene (reference sequence). This CDR3 is CASSLQGAEAFF. The DNA of the CDR3 is TGTGCCAGCAGTTTACAGGGGGCTGAAGCTTTCTTT.

V is TRBV19 and J is TRBJ1-2; 9 bases align to TRBD1. In germline, CDR1 is LNHDA, CDR2 SQIVND (reference sequence). After removal of 5 bases from V and 12 bases from J, the junction contained 10 bases not matched to a gene. This CDR3 contains 13 residues. The CDR3 bases are TGTGCCAGTAGTCGACAGGGGGAATCTTCGCACACCTTC. Its protein product is CASSRQGESSHTF.

DNA for the CDR3: TGTGCCAGCGACCTTGGGAAGAGGGCATTAGAGACCCAGTACTTC. It specifies CASDLGKRALETQYF. The chain uses TRBV3-1 (or the pseudogene TRBV3-2) and TRBJ2-5, with a possible D match to TRBD2 (5 bases). This CDR3 comprises 15 residues. V lost 8 bases and J 4 bases, leaving 20 bases between the germline ends. Germline V lookup: CDR1 LGHDT, CDR2 YNNKEL (reference sequence).

This clone occurred a few times. The gene calls are TRBV7-9 and TRBJ1-2; D is ambiguous. CDR3 length: 11 amino acids. Trimming shortened V by 6 bases and J by 3 bases, and 5 bases separated the two germline ends. CDR1 SEHNR and CDR2 FQNEAQ come from the germline V gene (reference sequence). CDR3 nucleotide sequence: TGTGCCAGCAGGCGCGACTATGGCTACACCTTC. Translated: CASRRDYGYTF.

V and J are TRBV5-1 and TRBJ1-1, with 12 bases matching TRBD1. The CDR3 loop spans 14 amino acids. CDR1 is SGHRS and CDR2 is YFSETQ in the germline V gene. The J segment lost 5 bases and the V segment lost 5 bases, leaving 4 bases of the junction unmatched. This CDR3 is CASRGDRGRTEAFF. The CDR3, as DNA: TGCGCCAGCAGAGGGGACAGGGGGCGAACTGAAGCTTTCTTT.

The chain is built from TRBV7-3 and TRBJ2-3; TRBD2 agrees at 7 bases. Unmatched junction bases numbered 9, after V lost 2 bases and J lost 1 base. The CDR3 consists of 17 residues. Germline assignment: CDR1 SGHTA and CDR2 FQGTGA. The CDR3 region is CASSLWGGAEGTDTQYF. CDR3 DNA sequence: TGTGCCAGCAGCTTATGGGGAGGGGCGGAGGGCACAGATACGCAGTATTTT.

Only a few counts were recorded for this clone. The rearrangement uses TRBV18 and TRBJ1-5; unclear D gene. V dropped 3 bases and J dropped 3 bases, with 15 bases sitting between them. The CDR3 length is 16 residues. Germline V gene lookup returns CDR1 KGHSH and CDR2 LQKENI. DNA of the CDR3: TGTGCCAGCTCACCCAGTTTTGGCGGAGTCAATCAGCCCCAGCATTTT. Translation: CASSPSFGGVNQPQHF.

The CDR3 DNA reads TGTGCCAGCACGAAGGACAGTTCTTTGTTACCACCCCTCCACTTT. This codes for CASTKDSSLLPPLHF. This chain joins TRBV6-5 and TRBJ1-6; D is possibly TRBD1 (6 bases). Germline V gives CDR1 MNHEY, CDR2 SVGAGI. V was pared by 7 bases and J by 11 bases, with 21 bases between. The CDR3 is 15 amino acids.

Comment on this clone: The junction departs from germline at one end; a sequencing error may be responsible. This chain links TRBV15 with TRBJ2-7; the D is unclear. Germline loops: CDR1 LNHNV, CDR2 YYDKDF (reference sequence). The CDR3 contains 14 residues. The DNA for the CDR3 is TGTGCCACCAGCAGAGATCATGAGGAACCTAGGTTGAACTTC. Its protein product is CATSRDHEEPRLNF.

The chain combines TRBV28 with TRBJ2-1, with 9 positions matching TRBD2. The germline gives CDR1 MDHEN, CDR2 SYDVKM. The CDR3 spans 14 residues. After removal of 8 bases from V and 7 bases from J, the junction contained 9 bases not matched to a gene. The CDR3 loop reads CASSWLAGWNEQFF. Written as DNA, the CDR3 is TGTGCCAGCTCCTGGCTAGCGGGATGGAATGAGCAGTTCTTC.

The V call is TRBV6-5, the J call TRBJ2-7, with a weak D call TRBD1 (5 bases). The germline V gene has CDR1 MNHEY and CDR2 SVGAGI. Trimming removed 4 bases at V and 3 bases at J, with 13 bases between. CDR3 length: 14 residues. CDR3: CASSWGRQNYEQYF. DNA for the CDR3: TGTGCCAGCAGTTGGGGTCGACAGAACTACGAGCAGTACTTC.

The gene calls are TRBV2 and TRBJ2-1, with 11 positions matching TRBD1. CDR3 size: 16 residues. The V gene's germline CDR1 is SNHLY and CDR2 FYNNEI. V lost 7 bases and J lost 0; bases outside the gene matches: 5. The DNA for the CDR3 is TGTGCCAGCACCCTGGGGACAGGGGGCTCCTACAATGAGCAGTTCTTC. Its translation is CASTLGTGGSYNEQFF.

This clone qualifies as medium-sized (0.01 to 0.1%). The chain carries TRBV11-3 and TRBJ1-1; 9 nucleotides line up with TRBD1. The CDR3 spans 14 residues. CDR1 and CDR2 (germline): SGHNT, YENEEA. J was trimmed by 3 bases and V by 5 bases; bases with no gene match: 4. The CDR3 loop is CASSATGGHTEAFF. CDR3 DNA sequence: TGTGCCAGCAGCGCTACAGGGGGCCACACTGAAGCTTTCTTT.

The rearrangement joins TRBV28 to TRBJ1-5; D call uncertain. Germline CDR1 is MDHEN and CDR2 is SYDVKM. The V end lost 6 bases, the J end lost 7 bases, and 10 bases lay between the germline ends. The CDR3 runs 12 residues. The CDR3 sequence is CASSQSRQPQHF. CDR3 DNA: TGTGCCAGCAGCCAATCCCGGCAGCCCCAGCATTTT.

The chain combines TRBV18 with TRBJ2-7, with D possibly being TRBD1 (5 bases). Germline CDR1 KGHSH, CDR2 LQKENI. V gave up 3 bases and J gave up 5 bases, with 11 bases separating them. CDR3 length equals 13 residues. The CDR3 loop is CASSPLGQDEQYF. The CDR3 DNA reads as TGTGCCAGCTCACCCTTGGGGCAGGACGAGCAGTACTTC. Combining the CDR3 with reference TRBV18 and TRBJ2-7 gives the whole variable domain NAGVMQNPRHLVRRRGQEARLRCSPMKGHSHVYWYRQLPEEGLKFMVYLQKENIIDESGMPKERFSAEFPKEGPSILRIQQVVRGDSAAYFCASSPLGQDEQYFGPGTRLTVT.

The CDR3 region has the DNA TGTGCCAGCAGTTTATTGGACATACCCTACGAGCAGTACTTC. This gives the protein CASSLLDIPYEQYF. This chain joins TRBV27 and TRBJ2-7, with D tentatively TRBD1 (5 bases). The CDR3 is 14 amino acids. Germline CDR1 and CDR2: MNHEY and SMNVEV (reference sequence). Trimming took off 1 base at V and 2 bases at J, with 9 bases between the two ends.

This rearrangement joins TRBV7-9 to TRBJ1-4; D ambiguous. The CDR3 has 13 amino acids. CDR1 is SEHNR and CDR2 is FQNEAQ in the germline V gene (reference sequence). Trimming left V 5 bases short and J 2 bases short, with 6 bases between. The CDR3 bases are TGTGCCAGCAGCCAAGCTACTAATGAAAAACTGTTTTTT. Encoded protein: CASSQATNEKLFF. Full variable domain (missing parts from reference TRBV7-9 and TRBJ1-4): DTGVSQNPRHKITKRGQNVTFRCDPISEHNRLYWYRQTLGQGPEFLTYFQNEAQLEKSRLLSDRFSAERPKGSFSTLEIQRTEQGDSAMYLCASSQATNEKLFFGSGTQLSVL.

V usage is TRBV6-5 and J usage is TRBJ2-7, with a possible D match to TRBD2 (6 bases). This CDR3 is built from 12 residues. The V gene's germline CDR1 is MNHEY and CDR2 SVGAGI. The chain's CDR3 is CASGRLSYEQYF. The CDR3 nucleotides are TGTGCGAGCGGGCGTCTTTCCTACGAGCAGTACTTC.

This clone appeared a few times. This chain connects TRBV7-9 to TRBJ2-7; 10 nucleotides match TRBD2. V shed 5 bases and J 2 bases; nucleotides not matched to a gene: 9. The CDR3 has 16 residues. Per germline, CDR1 SEHNR and CDR2 FQNEAQ (reference sequence). This CDR3 reads CASSPLLAGVTYEQYF. DNA of the CDR3: TGTGCCAGCAGCCCCCTTCTAGCGGGGGTTACCTACGAGCAGTACTTC. Full variable domain (rest looked up from reference TRBV7-9 and TRBJ2-7): DTGVSQNPRHKITKRGQNVTFRCDPISEHNRLYWYRQTLGQGPEFLTYFQNEAQLEKSRLLSDRFSAERPKGSFSTLEIQRTEQGDSAMYLCASSPLLAGVTYEQYFGPGTRLTVT.

The chain couples TRBV6-5 to TRBJ2-3, with D possibly being TRBD1 (6 bases). Germline CDR1 is MNHEY and CDR2 is SVGAGI. Trimming shortened V by 2 bases and J by 7 bases, and 7 bases separated the two germline ends. CDR3 length equals 12 residues. For the CDR3, the DNA is TGTGCCAGCAGTTACCAGGGGAATACGCAGTATTTT. Its protein is CASSYQGNTQYF.

The gene calls are TRBV9 and TRBJ2-3, with 11 bases lining up with TRBD1. Germline V gene data show CDR1 as SGDLS and CDR2 as YYNGEE. V lost 2 bases, J lost 6 bases, and 5 bases stayed unmatched. The CDR3 sequence is 15 residues long. CDR3 protein: CASSVRTGGWDTQYF. The CDR3 DNA reads TGTGCCAGCAGCGTCAGGACAGGGGGCTGGGATACGCAGTATTTT.

V is TRBV3-1 (or the pseudogene TRBV3-2) and J is TRBJ2-3, with TRBD2 matching 9 bases. Trimming cost V 6 bases and J 7 bases; bases outside gene matches: 11. The CDR3 covers 15 residues. Germline CDR1 and CDR2: LGHDT and YNNKEL (reference sequence). This CDR3 reads CASRPPAGGGNTQYF. The CDR3 nucleotides read TGTGCCAGCAGACCCCCGGCGGGAGGGGGTAATACGCAGTATTTT.